The following is a TCR beta chain sequence with its context. Its antigen is unidentified. Germline-derived CDR1 and CDR2 are MNHNY and SVGAGI (reference sequence). The V end lost 0 bases, the J end lost 4 bases, and 12 bases lay between the germline ends. This CDR3 comprises 16 residues. The data originate from a study of pediatric ulcerative colitis. Sequencing was at survey level. The table came from immunoSEQ multiplex PCR; TCRdb's copy has only in-frame clones and leaves some out. Found here are roughly 18,000 clones, over 65% of them singletons; the top ten hold under 7.5%. During colonoscopy, one to two rectal pinch biopsies were collected. Study-wide findings and caveats: Rectal pinch biopsies may have included blood-derived T cells, especially in patients with overt colitis.

This receptor was identified in a boy aged 10-17 years with moderate ulcerative colitis. Source material: gut tissue. The genes are TRBV6-6 and TRBJ2-2, with D maybe TRBD2 (6 bases). In DNA form, the CDR3 reads TGTGCCAGCAGTTACTCTAGCGGCCAGTTCACCGGGGAGCTGTTTTTT. It translates to CASSYSSGQFTGELFF.